The 32 T cell receptor beta chains below come from one sample, sequenced in a study of shared clonotypes between healthy human individuals. Cells designated naive CD8 were CD45RO-negative and were positively selected for CCR7, with terminally differentiated effector memory CD45RA+ cells excluded. Clones were read by immunoSEQ multiplex PCR, and TCRdb kept only the in-frame ones, dropping some. The sample carries about 2.1 million clones, 93% recorded once. Material: naive CD8+ T cells from PBMCs. These receptor sequences come from a man between 18 and 29 years old in good health. Some clones in this sample may be carry-over from other donors' samples.

This rearrangement joins TRBV7-2 to TRBJ2-2; D is undetermined. Trimming shortened V by 1 base and J by 2 bases, and 8 bases separated the two germline ends. From germline, CDR1 is SGHTA and CDR2 FQGNSA. The CDR3 loop spans 15 amino acids. In nucleotides, the CDR3 is TGTGCCAGCAGCTTAGTAGTACACAACACCGGGGAGCTGTTTTTT. Protein sequence: CASSLVVHNTGELFF.

A remark on this clone: Other nucleotide sequences in the sample specify the same CDR3. The V gene is TRBV9, the J gene TRBJ1-2; the match to TRBD1 covers 7 bases. Germline CDR1 and CDR2: SGDLS and YYNGEE. The CDR3 runs to 14 residues. V lost 0 bases and J lost 2; bases outside the gene matches: 1. DNA of the CDR3: TGTGCCAGCAGCGTAGGACAGGGAAACTATGGCTACACCTTC. The encoded protein is CASSVGQGNYGYTF.

The J gene is TRBJ2-7, the V gene TRBV29-1, with a tentative D call TRBD1 (5 bases). This CDR3 comprises 14 residues. The germline CDR1 and CDR2 sequences are SQVTM and ANQGSEA. V was cut by 4 bases and J by 4 bases, with 17 bases left in between. CDR3 in DNA: TGCAGCGTTGGGGGCGTTGACAGAATATACGAGCAGTACTTC. Translation gives CSVGGVDRIYEQYF.

This chain joins TRBV27 and TRBJ2-5, with D maybe TRBD2 (6 bases). Germline V CDR1 and CDR2: MNHEY, SMNVEV (reference sequence). The ends were cut back, 0 bases at V and 4 bases at J, with 18 bases in the middle. The length of the CDR3 is 17 residues. In DNA form, the CDR3 reads TGTGCCAGCAGTTTATCGACGGGCGGGGTGGGCGGAGAGACCCAGTACTTC. This encodes CASSLSTGGVGGETQYF.

The V call is TRBV7-9, the J call TRBJ2-7, with D hard to call. This CDR3 comprises 13 residues. V lost 4 bases, J lost 7 bases, and 14 bases lay in between. Germline-derived CDR1 and CDR2 are SEHNR and FQNEAQ (reference sequence). The CDR3 region is CASSSAPSLEQYF. CDR3 in DNA: TGTGCCAGCAGCTCCGCCCCGTCTTTGGAGCAGTACTTC.

To note about this clone: Distinct nucleotide sequences in the sample also encode this CDR3. The chain is built from TRBV27 and TRBJ2-7; D gene uncertain. V dropped 0 bases and J dropped 3 bases, with 9 bases sitting between them. In germline, CDR1 is MNHEY, CDR2 SMNVEV (reference sequence). CDR3 length: 14 amino acids. CDR3 bases: TGTGCCAGCAGTTTATCTGGGGAATTCTACGAGCAGTACTTC. Its translation is CASSLSGEFYEQYF.

The chain combines TRBV27 with TRBJ2-7; D unresolved. The CDR3 is made up of 14 amino acids. Germline values: CDR1 MNHEY, CDR2 SMNVEV (reference sequence). V shed 2 bases and J shed 5 bases, with 13 bases lying between them. CDR3 bases: TGTGCCAGCAGTTTACTCGGTTTTAGGGACGAGCAGTACTTC. Translation: CASSLLGFRDEQYF.

The chain links TRBV5-1 to TRBJ1-1; no reliable D call. Germline lookup yields CDR1 SGHRS and CDR2 YFSETQ. V was pared by 3 bases and J by 1 base, with 7 bases between. The CDR3 has 13 residues. CDR3 region: CASSWIGNTEAFF. CDR3 nucleotide sequence: TGCGCCAGCAGCTGGATAGGGAACACTGAAGCTTTCTTT.

The chain recombines TRBV28 with TRBJ1-5, with D perhaps TRBD1 (5 bases). CDR1 and CDR2 (germline): MDHEN, SYDVKM. There are 15 residues in the CDR3. Trimming stripped 5 bases from V and 9 bases from J, with 20 bases between. DNA for the CDR3: TGTGCCAGCAGTATACCGACGGGGGTTCTTCGGCCCCAGCATTTT. Its translation: CASSIPTGVLRPQHF.

The gene calls are TRBV30 and TRBJ2-2; unclear D gene. Germline values: CDR1 GTSNPN, CDR2 SVGIG (reference sequence). Trimming removed 0 bases at V and 7 bases at J, with 12 bases between. CDR3 size: 14 residues. For the CDR3, the DNA is TGTGCCTGGAGTGTATCAACCCGAGGCGGGGAGCTGTTTTTT. Translated: CAWSVSTRGGELFF.

The chain employs TRBV7-9 and TRBJ2-7, with TRBD1 identical over 8 bases. The V gene end was trimmed by 5 bases and the J gene end by 5 bases; junction bases not matched to a gene: 8. CDR1 and CDR2 (germline): SEHNR, FQNEAQ (reference sequence). This CDR3 contains 14 residues. CDR3: CASSSRGREDEQYF. The CDR3, as DNA: TGTGCCAGCAGCAGCAGGGGGCGCGAGGACGAGCAGTACTTC.

The V and J genes are TRBV4-1 and TRBJ2-7, with D possibly matching TRBD2 (5 bases). In germline, CDR1 is MGHRA, CDR2 YSYEKL. The ends were cut back, 0 bases at V and 2 bases at J, with 14 bases in the middle. The CDR3 runs to 16 residues. The CDR3 DNA reads as TGCGCCAGCAGCCAAGATACAGCGGTTAGGGCCTACGAGCAGTACTTC. This encodes CASSQDTAVRAYEQYF.

The J gene is TRBJ1-2, the V gene TRBV28; the match to TRBD1 covers 10 bases. From germline, CDR1 is MDHEN and CDR2 SYDVKM. The CDR3 sequence is 13 residues long. V gave up 6 bases and J gave up 8 bases; unmatched junction bases: 6. CDR3 DNA sequence: TGTGCCAGCAGGTACGGACAGGGGGGCGGCTACACCTTC. This translates into CASRYGQGGGYTF.

This sequence joins TRBV9 and TRBJ2-7, with 7 positions matching TRBD2. The trim removed 0 bases at V and 1 base at J, leaving 4 bases unmatched. The CDR3 extends over 15 amino acids. Germline V gene data show CDR1 as SGDLS and CDR2 as YYNGEE. The CDR3 sequence: CASSVGGDYSYEQYF. In DNA, the CDR3 is TGTGCCAGCAGCGTAGGGGGGGACTATTCCTACGAGCAGTACTTC.

This clone was detected only once. The rearrangement joins TRBV18 to TRBJ2-7, with D perhaps assigned TRBD1 or TRBD2 (5 bases each). V was clipped by 2 bases and J by 3 bases, with 14 bases between them. CDR3 size: 15 residues. From germline, CDR1 is KGHSH and CDR2 LQKENI. In DNA form, the CDR3 reads TGTGCCAGCTCACCAGGAGGCAGGGAGAACTACGAGCAGTACTTC. This translates into CASSPGGRENYEQYF. The full variable domain, in which reference TRBV18 and TRBJ2-7 provide the parts outside the CDR3, is NAGVMQNPRHLVRRRGQEARLRCSPMKGHSHVYWYRQLPEEGLKFMVYLQKENIIDESGMPKERFSAEFPKEGPSILRIQQVVRGDSAAYFCASSPGGRENYEQYFGPGTRLTVT.

The chain combines TRBV5-1 with TRBJ2-7; D is possibly TRBD1 or TRBD2 (5 bases each). CDR1 is SGHRS, CDR2 YFSETQ, per germline. The CDR3 covers 15 residues. With 0 bases removed from V and 7 bases from J, the gap between germline ends came to 17 bases. CDR3 sequence reads: CASSLGTVLGEEQYF. CDR3 coding DNA: TGCGCCAGCAGCTTGGGGACGGTTTTGGGGGAGGAGCAGTACTTC.

This rearrangement joins TRBV25-1 to TRBJ1-2, with D unresolved. This CDR3 has 13 amino acids. Trimming took off 4 bases at V and 6 bases at J, with 12 bases between the two ends. Germline CDR1 reads MGHDK; CDR2 reads SYGVNS. The CDR3 DNA reads as TGTGCCAGCAGTGGGGGAGGATACAATGGCTACACCTTC. This codes for CASSGGGYNGYTF.

This clone was picked up one time. The chain links TRBV7-9 to TRBJ2-7; D perhaps matches TRBD1 (6 bases). In germline, CDR1 is SEHNR, CDR2 FQNEAQ (reference sequence). This CDR3 contains 15 residues. V was clipped by 5 bases and J by 2 bases, with 16 bases between them. CDR3 DNA sequence: TGTGCCAGCAGCCAGCCGGGACACGGCACCTACGAGCAGTACTTC. This codes for CASSQPGHGTYEQYF.

This chain uses TRBV19 with TRBJ1-5, with 11 bases fitting TRBD1. V was clipped by 3 bases and J by 0 bases; unmatched bases: 10. Germline CDR1 is LNHDA and CDR2 is SQIVND (reference sequence). This CDR3 has 19 amino acids. The CDR3 spells CASSMVDRGHLYSNQPQHF. CDR3 DNA: TGTGCCAGTAGTATGGTGGACAGGGGGCACCTCTATAGCAATCAGCCCCAGCATTTT.

The table lists this clone with a count of one. The chain recombines TRBV11-2 with TRBJ1-1; possible D gene TRBD1, 6 bases. Trimming cost V 5 bases and J 0 bases, with 16 bases left between them. CDR3 length: 16 residues. CDR1 and CDR2 (germline): SGHAT, FQNNGV. The CDR3 spells CASSLYHRDLNTEAFF. In DNA, the CDR3 is TGTGCCAGCAGCCTATATCACAGGGACCTGAACACTGAAGCTTTCTTT.

The CDR3 reads CASSLKTGHEQFF. CDR3 sequence (DNA): TGCGCCAGCAGCCTCAAGACAGGGCATGAGCAGTTCTTC. This chain uses TRBV4-1 with TRBJ2-1; 7 nucleotides match TRBD1. Germline V gives CDR1 MGHRA, CDR2 YSYEKL. The CDR3 is 13 amino acids. The trim removed 4 bases at V and 8 bases at J, leaving 5 bases unmatched.

This chain links TRBV5-6 with TRBJ2-7; D might be TRBD1 or TRBD2, each matching 5 bases. Trimming cost V 3 bases and J 2 bases, with 15 bases left between them. CDR1 and CDR2 from the germline V gene are SGHDT and YYEEEE. The CDR3 is 15 residues long. CDR3 bases: TGTGCCAGCAGCTCCCCCGGGACCGCGACCTACGAGCAGTACTTC. Encoded protein: CASSSPGTATYEQYF.

Here the CDR3 DNA reads TGTGCCAGCAGTTACTCTGGCATCCAAGAGACCCAGTACTTC. Translated, it gives CASSYSGIQETQYF. The V gene is TRBV6-5, the J gene TRBJ2-5; D uncertain. V lost 0 bases and J lost 1, with 6 bases in between. This CDR3 region has 14 residues. Germline V gene sequence: CDR1 MNHEY, CDR2 SVGAGI.

This chain connects TRBV9 to TRBJ2-3; D possibly corresponds to TRBD1 (5 bases). CDR3 length: 15 amino acids. CDR1 is SGDLS and CDR2 is YYNGEE in the germline V gene. Trimming shortened V by 2 bases and J by 5 bases, and 15 bases separated the two germline ends. This chain's CDR3 is CASSVSGAGIDTQYF. Here the CDR3 DNA reads TGTGCCAGCAGCGTCTCCGGAGCAGGGATAGATACGCAGTATTTT.

The CDR3 region is CATSLGRVAFF. CDR3 nucleotide sequence: TGTGCCACCAGCTTAGGCAGGGTAGCTTTCTTT. This chain joins TRBV15 and TRBJ1-1; D might be TRBD1 (5 bases). V was trimmed by 5 bases and J by 10 bases, leaving 11 bases between them. There are 11 residues in the CDR3. Per the germline V gene, CDR1 is LNHNV and CDR2 is YYDKDF (reference sequence).

The chain carries TRBV11-2 and TRBJ1-1; D may be TRBD1 (6 bases). The CDR3 totals 15 residues. Trimming pared 5 bases from V and 4 bases from J, leaving 17 bases between. Germline V gives CDR1 SGHAT, CDR2 FQNNGV. The CDR3 here is CASSRYHRDITEAFF. The DNA for the CDR3 is TGTGCCAGCAGCCGCTACCACAGGGATATCACTGAAGCTTTCTTT.

V and J are TRBV7-2 and TRBJ1-1; D is ambiguous. Germline V gene lookup returns CDR1 SGHTA and CDR2 FQGNSA. The CDR3 is 15 amino acids. V shed 3 bases and J shed 1 base, with 12 bases lying between them. CDR3 amino acids: CASSFSGSKNTEAFF. CDR3 sequence (DNA): TGTGCCAGCAGCTTCTCGGGCAGTAAGAACACTGAAGCTTTCTTT.

As DNA, the CDR3 is TGTGCCACCAGGGACCCTGCCGGTTACTACGAGCAGTACTTC. It codes for CATRDPAGYYEQYF. V gene TRBV15 combines with J gene TRBJ2-7; D uncertain. Trimming removed 6 bases from V and 3 bases from J, with 15 bases in between. This CDR3 comprises 14 residues. Germline V gives CDR1 LNHNV, CDR2 YYDKDF (reference sequence).

The chain recombines TRBV27 with TRBJ1-2, with TRBD1 identical over 9 bases. Trimming at V came to 5 bases and at J to 6 bases, leaving 7 bases not matched to a gene. There are 14 residues in the CDR3. Germline loops: CDR1 MNHEY, CDR2 SMNVEV (reference sequence). The DNA of the CDR3 is TGTGCCAGCAGTATAACAGGGGGCCTTCATGGCTACACCTTC. Protein: CASSITGGLHGYTF.

V and J are TRBV27 and TRBJ1-1; no reliable D call. Looked up from germline, CDR1 is MNHEY and CDR2 is SMNVEV (reference sequence). This CDR3 region has 14 residues. V was cut by 2 bases and J by 4 bases, with 11 bases left in between. CDR3 nucleotide sequence: TGTGCCAGCAGTTTAGGGGTCAGAAGCACTGAAGCTTTCTTT. This gives the protein CASSLGVRSTEAFF.

This sequence joins TRBV7-2 and TRBJ2-1; D remains unclear. This CDR3 has 15 residues. CDR1 is SGHTA, CDR2 FQGNSA, per germline. The V gene lost 5 bases and the J gene lost 10 bases, with 21 bases spanning the gap. CDR3 DNA sequence: TGTGCCAGCAGCCCCAATTCCCGACTCCCCGGGGAGCAGTTCTTC. It specifies CASSPNSRLPGEQFF.

This chain uses TRBV9 with TRBJ2-1; 9 bases map to TRBD2. Germline CDR1 SGDLS, CDR2 YYNGEE. J lost 1 base, V lost 0 bases, and 5 bases had no gene match. The CDR3 consists of 17 residues. The CDR3 sequence: CASSVELREGSYNEQFF. The CDR3 DNA follows: TGTGCCAGCAGCGTAGAGTTGCGGGAGGGATCCTACAATGAGCAGTTCTTC.